This T cell receptor (beta chain) originates from a study of Ad26.COV2.S vaccination and SARS-CoV-2 variants. As to this clone: The antigen is unknown.

Specified treatment: about 20 received Ad26.COV2.S at low or high dose, single or two shots; several received placebo; per-sample allocation not given. Sampling was done on day 63 after the first vaccine or placebo injection. The CDR3 length is 14 residues. Trimming took 3 bases from V and 0 from J, leaving 12 bases between them. From germline, CDR1 is DFQATT and CDR2 SNEGSKA (reference sequence). General study points: Marked by substantial breadth, spike-specific CD8+ and CD4+ T cell responses were reportedly seen after vaccination.

Sequencing was performed with immunoSEQ multiplex PCR; in TCRdb, only in-frame clones are kept and a portion is missing. The profile shows approximately 420,000 clones, 75% to 90% of them singletons. The receptor was isolated from a person aged 18 to 65 who received the Ad26.COV2.S COVID-19 vaccine or a placebo. The chain joins TRBV20-1 to TRBJ2-7; D not resolved. Here the sequenced sample was peripheral blood, taken in a trial of Ad26.COV2.S vaccine versus placebo. The CDR3 spells CSASFRRTSYEQYF. The CDR3 DNA is TGCAGTGCTAGTTTTCGGCGAACCTCCTACGAGCAGTACTTC.